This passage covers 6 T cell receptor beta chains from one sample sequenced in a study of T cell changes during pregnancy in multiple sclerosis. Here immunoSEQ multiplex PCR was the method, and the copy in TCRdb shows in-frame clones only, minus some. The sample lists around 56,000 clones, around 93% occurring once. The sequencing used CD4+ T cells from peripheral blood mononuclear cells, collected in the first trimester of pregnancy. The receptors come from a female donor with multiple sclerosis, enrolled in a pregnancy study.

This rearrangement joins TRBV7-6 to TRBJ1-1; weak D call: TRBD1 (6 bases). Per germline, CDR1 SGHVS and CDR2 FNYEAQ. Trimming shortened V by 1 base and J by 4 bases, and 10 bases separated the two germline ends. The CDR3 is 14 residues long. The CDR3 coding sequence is TGTGCCAGCAGCTTAGAGCCAGGGGCCACTGAAGCTTTCTTT. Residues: CASSLEPGATEAFF.

Here the CDR3 DNA reads TGTGCCAGCAGGTTGGACAGGGTGACTTTCTTT. It is translated as CASRLDRVTFF. The chain couples TRBV28 to TRBJ1-1; 8 bases line up with TRBD1. V shed 6 bases, J shed 12 bases, and the junction held 6 bases outside the gene matches. CDR1 and CDR2 from the germline V gene are MDHEN and SYDVKM. There are 11 residues in the CDR3.

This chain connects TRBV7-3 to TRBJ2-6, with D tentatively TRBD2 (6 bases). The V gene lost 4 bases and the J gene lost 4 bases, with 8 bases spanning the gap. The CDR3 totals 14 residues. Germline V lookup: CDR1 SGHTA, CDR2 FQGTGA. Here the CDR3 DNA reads TGTGCCAGCAGCTGGGGGGTCGGGGCCAACGTCCTGACTTTC. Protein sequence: CASSWGVGANVLTF. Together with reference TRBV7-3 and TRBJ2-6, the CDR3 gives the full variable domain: GAGVSQTPSNKVTEKGKYVELRCDPISGHTALYWYRQSLGQGPEFLIYFQGTGAADDSGLPNDRFFAVRPEGSVSTLKIQRTERGDSAVYLCASSWGVGANVLTFGAGSRLTVL.

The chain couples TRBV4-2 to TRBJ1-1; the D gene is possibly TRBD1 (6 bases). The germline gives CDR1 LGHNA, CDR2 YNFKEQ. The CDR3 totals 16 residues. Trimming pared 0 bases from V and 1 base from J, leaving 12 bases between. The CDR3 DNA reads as TGTGCCAGCAGCCAAGATCAGTCGGACAGGAACACTGAAGCTTTCTTT. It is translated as CASSQDQSDRNTEAFF.

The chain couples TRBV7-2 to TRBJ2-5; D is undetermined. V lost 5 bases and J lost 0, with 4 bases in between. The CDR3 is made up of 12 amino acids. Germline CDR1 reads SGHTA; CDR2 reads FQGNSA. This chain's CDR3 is CASSLYQETQYF. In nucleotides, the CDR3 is TGTGCCAGCAGCCTCTACCAAGAGACCCAGTACTTC.

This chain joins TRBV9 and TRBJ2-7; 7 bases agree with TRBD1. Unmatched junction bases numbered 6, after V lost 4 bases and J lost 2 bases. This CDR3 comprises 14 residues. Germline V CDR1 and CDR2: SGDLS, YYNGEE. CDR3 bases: TGTGCCAGCAGCCTAGAACAGGGGACCTACGAGCAGTACTTC. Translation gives CASSLEQGTYEQYF.